The clone carrying this TCR beta chain was recorded only once. These data come from a study of Graves' ophthalmopathy and Graves' hyperthyroidism. Uncontrolled infections, other autoimmune diseases, pregnancy or lactation barred patients from enrollment. Germline loops: CDR1 SQVTM, CDR2 ANQGSEA. With V trimmed by 5 bases and J by 15 bases, 13 bases remained unmatched. The CDR3 sequence is 12 residues long. The study amplified TCR beta CDR3 regions using RNA transcripts. The first-round RT-PCR employed HTBI primers together with the Qiagen OneStep RT-PCR kit. A multiplex PCR was then performed as the second round. TCRdb ran MiXCR on the multiplex PCR reads and lists one entry per CDR3 protein. The data show 650,000 to 900,000 distinct CDR3 sequences, 40% seen once.

The clonotype was recovered from an adult man with Graves' ophthalmopathy. The rearrangement links TRBV29-1 to TRBJ2-1; TRBD2 matches at 7 bases. The sample taken for sequencing was peripheral blood. For the CDR3, the DNA is TGCAGCGTTCAGCGGGACGGCCAAATTCGGTTCTTC. This encodes CSVQRDGQIRFF.